Below are 23 T cell receptor beta chains sequenced from a single sample in a study of CD8 T cells in ankylosing spondylitis. MiXCR, run by TCRdb on the 5' RACE reads, gives a single entry per CDR3 protein. Found here are around 230,000 distinct CDR3 sequences, over 7% of them singletons; the top ten hold 4.8%. The specimen was blood, either unsorted or a sorted T cell fraction (not recorded which). The source is a female donor with ankylosing spondylitis or in good health (not recorded which).

This clonotype was recorded at least ten times. This chain connects TRBV5-1 to TRBJ2-7; D is unresolved. The CDR3 has 12 residues. V was pared by 3 bases and J by 2 bases, with 6 bases between. The germline V gene has CDR1 SGHRS and CDR2 YFSETQ. The CDR3 nucleotides read TGCGCCAGCAGCTCTGGCGCCTACGAGCAGTACTTC. It yields the protein CASSSGAYEQYF. Full variable domain (missing parts from reference TRBV5-1 and TRBJ2-7): KAGVTQTPRYLIKTRGQQVTLSCSPISGHRSVSWYQQTPGQGLQFLFEYFSETQRNKGNFPGRFSGRQFSNSRSEMNVSTLELGDSALYLCASSSGAYEQYFGPGTRLTVT.

In this sample, this clonotype turned up many times. The chain is built from TRBV7-2 and TRBJ1-3, with D perhaps TRBD1 (5 bases). V dropped 5 bases and J dropped 4 bases, with 6 bases sitting between them. Germline CDR1 is SGHTA and CDR2 is FQGNSA. The CDR3 covers 12 residues. The CDR3 nucleotides read TGTGCCAGCAGCCCAGGGGGAAACACCATATATTTT. Its translation: CASSPGGNTIYF.

This clonotype was observed a few times. This chain's CDR3 is CASSLGQDLTGELFF. The DNA for the CDR3 is TGTGCCAGCAGTTTGGGACAGGATCTAACCGGGGAGCTGTTTTTT. The chain is built from TRBV6-5 and TRBJ2-2; 8 bases are a match to TRBD1. After removal of 4 bases from V and 5 bases from J, the junction contained 6 bases not matched to a gene. The CDR3 has 15 amino acids. The germline V gene encodes CDR1 MNHEY and CDR2 SVGAGI.

This clonotype was counted many times. The chain has TRBV12-3 or TRBV12-4 and TRBJ2-2; TRBD2 matches at 9 bases. V was pared by 4 bases and J by 5 bases, with 2 bases of the junction left unmatched. The CDR3 loop spans 14 amino acids. In DNA, the CDR3 is TGTGCCAGCAGTTACCTAGCGGGAACCGGGGAGCTGTTTTTT. Its protein is CASSYLAGTGELFF.

There are many counts of this clonotype. This sequence joins TRBV2 and TRBJ2-7, with TRBD1 as a possible D gene (6 bases). Per the germline V gene, CDR1 is SNHLY and CDR2 is FYNNEI. The CDR3 totals 13 residues. V was clipped by 4 bases and J by 2 bases, with 9 bases between them. CDR3: CASSVGQTYEQYF. CDR3 DNA sequence: TGTGCCAGCAGTGTAGGACAGACCTACGAGCAGTACTTC. Variable domain in full (rest from reference TRBV2 and TRBJ2-7): EPEVTQTPSHQVTQMGQEVILRCVPISNHLYFYWYRQILGQKVEFLVSFYNNEISEKSEIFDDQFSVERPDGSNFTLKIRSTKLEDSAMYFCASSVGQTYEQYFGPGTRLTVT.

This clonotype was detected many times. The CDR3 DNA reads TGTGCCAGCAGCTTAGTTTCGAGTAGGCCCTACGAGCAGTACTTC. Protein sequence: CASSLVSSRPYEQYF. The rearrangement joins TRBV11-3 to TRBJ2-7, with no clear D. Germline V CDR1 and CDR2: SGHNT, YENEEA. This CDR3 spans 15 amino acids. Trimming took off 1 base at V and 2 bases at J, with 12 bases between the two ends.

This clonotype has more than one count but fewer than ten. The V call is TRBV29-1, the J call TRBJ2-7; tentatively, D is TRBD1 or TRBD2 (7 bases each). Germline V gene sequence: CDR1 SQVTM, CDR2 ANQGSEA. V lost 7 bases to trimming and J lost 3 bases, with 25 bases between them. The CDR3 has 16 amino acids. The CDR3 reads CSAGGGEGAGSYEQYF. CDR3 bases: TGCAGCGCCGGTGGGGGGGAGGGGGCAGGGAGCTACGAGCAGTACTTC.

This clonotype has a count of ten or more. J is TRBJ2-5 and V is TRBV7-2; D gene uncertain. Trimming took off 5 bases at V and 1 base at J, with 11 bases between the two ends. Germline assignment: CDR1 SGHTA and CDR2 FQGNSA. The CDR3 length is 14 residues. CDR3 in amino acids: CASSPFSRQETQYF. As DNA, the CDR3 is TGTGCCAGCAGCCCATTCTCCCGCCAAGAGACCCAGTACTTC.

This clonotype occurred many times. This chain joins TRBV29-1 and TRBJ2-5; the D gene could be TRBD1 or TRBD2 (6 bases each). Germline V gene data show CDR1 as SQVTM and CDR2 as ANQGSEA. The CDR3 is made up of 13 amino acids. The V and J ends lost 6 bases and 2 bases respectively, with 13 bases between them. This CDR3 reads CSVRGLLQETQYF. The CDR3 region has the DNA TGCAGCGTCCGGGGGCTGTTACAAGAGACCCAGTACTTC.

V gene TRBV6-1 combines with J gene TRBJ1-2; TRBD1 is a possible D gene (6 bases). The germline V gene has CDR1 MNHNS and CDR2 SASEGT. V was trimmed by 9 bases and J by 2 bases, leaving 16 bases between them. The CDR3 extends over 14 amino acids. The CDR3 bases are TGTGCCAGTATACAGGGAGCGGAAAACTATGGCTACACCTTC. Translation gives CASIQGAENYGYTF.

This clonotype was seen ten or more times. The chain combines TRBV12-3 or TRBV12-4 with TRBJ1-3; D unresolved. This CDR3 spans 14 amino acids. V was trimmed by 2 bases and J by 0 bases, leaving 5 bases between them. In DNA, the CDR3 is TGTGCCAGCAGTTTACAGCCCTCTGGAAACACCATATATTTT. Amino acid sequence: CASSLQPSGNTIYF.

In this sample, this clonotype turned up many times. V is TRBV12-3 or TRBV12-4 and J is TRBJ1-5, with 9 bases matching TRBD1. This CDR3 has 14 amino acids. With V trimmed by 5 bases and J by 4 bases, 3 bases remained unmatched. The CDR3 sequence is CASSRQGGNQPQHF. The CDR3 DNA is TGTGCCAGCAGTCGACAGGGGGGGAATCAGCCCCAGCATTTT.

This clonotype was counted a few times. The gene calls are TRBV27 and TRBJ2-3; TRBD2 is a possible D gene (5 bases). The V end was cut by 0 bases, the J end by 4 bases, with 8 bases between. The CDR3 extends over 14 amino acids. Germline CDR1 is MNHEY and CDR2 is SMNVEV (reference sequence). CDR3 sequence (DNA): TGTGCCAGCAGTTTATCGATGGGAGCAGATACGCAGTATTTT. It specifies CASSLSMGADTQYF.

This clonotype was detected ten times or more. This chain links TRBV6-1 with TRBJ1-1; TRBD1 matches at 7 bases. The germline V gene encodes CDR1 MNHNS and CDR2 SASEGT. This CDR3 has 14 amino acids. The ends lost 6 bases at V and 5 bases at J; junction bases unmatched: 9. The CDR3, as DNA: TGTGCCAGCAGGTCGAGGGGGCTAGGTACTGAAGCTTTCTTT. This codes for CASRSRGLGTEAFF.

This clonotype was seen ten or more times. The chain employs TRBV20-1 and TRBJ2-7; no reliable D call. Germline V gives CDR1 DFQATT, CDR2 SNEGSKA (reference sequence). V lost 4 bases and J lost 6, with 4 bases in between. The CDR3 totals 9 residues. The CDR3 here is CSAKGEQYF. CDR3 in DNA: TGCAGTGCTAAGGGCGAGCAGTACTTC.

This clonotype occurred many times. CDR3 DNA: TGCGCCAGCAGCCCGTCGATAGAGCTGGTTTTGAACACTGAAGCTTTCTTT. Amino acid sequence: CASSPSIELVLNTEAFF. This sequence joins TRBV5-1 and TRBJ1-1; no clear D gene. The V and J ends lost 4 bases and 0 bases respectively, with 19 bases between them. Germline V gives CDR1 SGHRS, CDR2 YFSETQ. The CDR3 is 17 residues long.

Notes on this clonotype: At one boundary the junction diverges from the germline segment, which might be a read error. The rearrangement links TRBV7-6 to TRBJ1-1, with a weak D call TRBD1 (5 bases). The length of the CDR3 is 16 residues. CDR1 is SGHVS and CDR2 is FNYEAQ in the germline V gene. Written as DNA, the CDR3 is TGTGCCAGCAGCCAACTACAGGTTAGGATGAACAGTGAAGCTTTCTTT. Translation gives CASSQLQVRMNSEAFF.

This clonotype showed up many times. The V and J genes are TRBV27 and TRBJ2-2; no firm D call. The V end was cut by 4 bases, the J end by 7 bases, with 13 bases between. The CDR3 consists of 14 residues. Germline V gives CDR1 MNHEY, CDR2 SMNVEV (reference sequence). CDR3 bases: TGTGCCAGCAGTTCAATCCTGTCGAGCGGGGAGCTGTTTTTT. As protein: CASSSILSSGELFF.

This clonotype was recorded at least ten times. J is TRBJ2-2 and V is TRBV11-2, with D unresolved. This CDR3 is 15 amino acids long. The V and J ends lost 3 bases and 0 bases respectively, with 8 bases between them. CDR1 is SGHAT and CDR2 is FQNNGV in the germline V gene. The chain's CDR3 is CASSLAASNTGELFF. The CDR3 bases are TGTGCCAGCAGCTTGGCAGCTTCGAACACCGGGGAGCTGTTTTTT. Drawing the rest from reference TRBV11-2 and TRBJ2-2, the complete variable domain is EAGVAQSPRYKIIEKRQSVAFWCNPISGHATLYWYQQILGQGPKLLIQFQNNGVVDDSQLPKDRFSAERLKGVDSTLKIQPAKLEDSAVYLCASSLAASNTGELFFGEGSRLTVL.

This clonotype was counted between two and nine times. This sequence joins TRBV4-1 and TRBJ2-3; 7 bases fit TRBD2. This CDR3 has 14 amino acids. Unmatched junction bases numbered 3, after V lost 6 bases and J lost 0 bases. The germline CDR1 and CDR2 sequences are MGHRA and YSYEKL. CDR3 region: CASRVSGSTDTQYF. DNA of the CDR3: TGCGCCAGCAGAGTTAGCGGGAGCACAGATACGCAGTATTTT.

This clonotype was counted many times. The chain carries TRBV15 and TRBJ2-7; a weak D match, TRBD1 (6 bases). The CDR3 is made up of 14 amino acids. Trimming pared 3 bases from V and 3 bases from J, leaving 12 bases between. Per the germline V gene, CDR1 is LNHNV and CDR2 is YYDKDF (reference sequence). The CDR3 coding sequence is TGTGCCACCAGCAGGGGACATCTGGGCTACGAGCAGTACTTC. Its translation: CATSRGHLGYEQYF.

This clonotype was counted at least ten times. This chain connects TRBV9 to TRBJ2-1, with D perhaps matching TRBD2 (6 bases). Trimming shortened V by 4 bases and J by 9 bases, and 11 bases separated the two germline ends. This CDR3 spans 12 amino acids. CDR1 is SGDLS and CDR2 is YYNGEE in the germline V gene. CDR3 in amino acids: CASSTGGGEQFF. DNA for the CDR3: TGTGCCAGCAGCACCGGGGGAGGTGAGCAGTTCTTC.

This clonotype was picked up a small number of times. V usage is TRBV7-9 and J usage is TRBJ2-1; possible D gene TRBD1, 5 bases. Per the germline V gene, CDR1 is SEHNR and CDR2 is FQNEAQ (reference sequence). Trimming removed 3 bases at V and 9 bases at J, with 12 bases between. CDR3 length: 13 residues. The CDR3 loop reads CASSFDAGREQFF. The CDR3 bases are TGTGCCAGCAGCTTCGACGCAGGGCGTGAGCAGTTCTTC.